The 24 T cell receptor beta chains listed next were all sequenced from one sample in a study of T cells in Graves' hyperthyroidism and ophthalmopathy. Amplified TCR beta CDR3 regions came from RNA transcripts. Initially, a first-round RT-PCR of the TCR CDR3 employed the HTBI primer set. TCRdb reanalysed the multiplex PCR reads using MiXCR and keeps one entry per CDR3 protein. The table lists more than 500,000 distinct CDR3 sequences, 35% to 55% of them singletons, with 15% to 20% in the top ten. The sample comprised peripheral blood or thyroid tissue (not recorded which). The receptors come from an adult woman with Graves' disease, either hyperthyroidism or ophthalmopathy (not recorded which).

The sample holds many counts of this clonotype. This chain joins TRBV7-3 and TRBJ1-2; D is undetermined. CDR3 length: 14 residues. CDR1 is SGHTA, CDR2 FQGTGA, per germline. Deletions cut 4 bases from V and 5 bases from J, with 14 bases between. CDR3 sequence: CASSSHSGGYGYTF. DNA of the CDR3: TGTGCCAGCAGCTCCCACTCGGGAGGATATGGCTACACCTTC.

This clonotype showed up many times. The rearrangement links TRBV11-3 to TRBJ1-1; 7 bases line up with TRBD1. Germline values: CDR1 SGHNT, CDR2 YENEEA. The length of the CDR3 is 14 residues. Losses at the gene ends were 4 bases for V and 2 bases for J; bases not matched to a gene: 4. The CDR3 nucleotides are TGTGCCAGCAGCTCACAGGGGATTAACACTGAAGCTTTCTTT. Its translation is CASSSQGINTEAFF. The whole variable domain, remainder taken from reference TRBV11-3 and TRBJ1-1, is EAGVVQSPRYKIIEKKQPVAFWCNPISGHNTLYWYLQNLGQGPELLIRYENEEAVDDSQLPKDRFSAERLKGVDSTLKIQPAELGDSAVYLCASSSQGINTEAFFGQGTRLTVV.

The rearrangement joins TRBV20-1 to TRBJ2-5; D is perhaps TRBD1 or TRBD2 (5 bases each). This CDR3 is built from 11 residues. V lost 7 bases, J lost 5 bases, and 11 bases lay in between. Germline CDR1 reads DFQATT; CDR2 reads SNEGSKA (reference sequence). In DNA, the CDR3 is TGCAGTGTCCCGGGACGGGAGACCCAGTACTTC. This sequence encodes CSVPGRETQYF.

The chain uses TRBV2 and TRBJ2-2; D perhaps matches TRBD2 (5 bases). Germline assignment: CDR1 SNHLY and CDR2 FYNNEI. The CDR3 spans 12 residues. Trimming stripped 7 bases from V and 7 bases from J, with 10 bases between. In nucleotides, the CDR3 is TGTGCCAGCACCCCAACTAGCGGGGAGCTGTTTTTT. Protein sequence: CASTPTSGELFF.

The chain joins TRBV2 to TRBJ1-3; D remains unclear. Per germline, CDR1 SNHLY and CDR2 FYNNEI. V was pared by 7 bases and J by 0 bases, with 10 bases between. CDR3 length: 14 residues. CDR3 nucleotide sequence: TGTGCCAGCATCCCAATCCTCTCTGGAAACACCATATATTTT. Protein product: CASIPILSGNTIYF.

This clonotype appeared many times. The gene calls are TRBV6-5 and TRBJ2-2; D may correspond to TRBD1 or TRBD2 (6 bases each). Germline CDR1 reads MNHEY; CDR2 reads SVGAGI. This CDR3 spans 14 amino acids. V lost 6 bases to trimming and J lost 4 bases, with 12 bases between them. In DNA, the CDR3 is TGTGCCAGCAGCGGGGGCGCAGGCACCGGGGAGCTGTTTTTT. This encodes CASSGGAGTGELFF.

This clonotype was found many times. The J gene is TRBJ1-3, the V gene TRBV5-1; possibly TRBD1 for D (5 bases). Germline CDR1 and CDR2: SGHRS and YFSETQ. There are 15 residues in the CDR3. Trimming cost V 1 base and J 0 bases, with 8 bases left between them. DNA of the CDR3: TGCGCCAGCAGCTTGACAGGAGCCTCTGGAAACACCATATATTTT. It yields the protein CASSLTGASGNTIYF.

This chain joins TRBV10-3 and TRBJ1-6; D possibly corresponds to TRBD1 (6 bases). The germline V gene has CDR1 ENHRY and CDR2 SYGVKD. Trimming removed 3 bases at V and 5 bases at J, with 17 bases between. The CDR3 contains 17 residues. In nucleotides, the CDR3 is TGTGCCATCAGTGACCGGCAAACAAACAGGGATAATTCACCCCTCCACTTT. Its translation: CAISDRQTNRDNSPLHF.

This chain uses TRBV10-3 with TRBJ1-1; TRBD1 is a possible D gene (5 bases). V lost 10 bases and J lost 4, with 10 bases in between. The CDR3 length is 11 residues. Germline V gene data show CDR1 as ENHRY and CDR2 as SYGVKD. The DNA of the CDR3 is TGTGCCACTGGGGGTCTCACTGAAGCTTTCTTT. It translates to CATGGLTEAFF.

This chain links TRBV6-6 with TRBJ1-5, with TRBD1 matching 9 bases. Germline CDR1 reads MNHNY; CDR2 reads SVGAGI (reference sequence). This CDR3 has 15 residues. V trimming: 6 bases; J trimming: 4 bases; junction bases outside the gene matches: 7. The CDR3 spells CASSPGTGWNQPQHF. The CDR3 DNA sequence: TGTGCCAGCAGCCCGGGGACAGGGTGGAATCAGCCCCAGCATTTT.

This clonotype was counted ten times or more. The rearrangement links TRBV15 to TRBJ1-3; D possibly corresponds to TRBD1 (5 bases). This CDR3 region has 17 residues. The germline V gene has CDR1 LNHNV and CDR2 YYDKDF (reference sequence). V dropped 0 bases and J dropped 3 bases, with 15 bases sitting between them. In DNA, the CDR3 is TGTGCCACCAGCAGAGATCTTGTTGGAGGGGTTGGAAACACCATATATTTT. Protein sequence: CATSRDLVGGVGNTIYF.

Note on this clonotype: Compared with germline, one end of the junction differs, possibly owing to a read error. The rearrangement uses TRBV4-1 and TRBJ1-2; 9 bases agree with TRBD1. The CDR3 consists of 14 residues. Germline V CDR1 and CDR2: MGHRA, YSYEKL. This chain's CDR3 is CASSRGQGPYGYTF. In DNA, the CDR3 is TGTGCCAGCAGCCGCGGACAGGGGCCCTATGGCTACACCTTC.

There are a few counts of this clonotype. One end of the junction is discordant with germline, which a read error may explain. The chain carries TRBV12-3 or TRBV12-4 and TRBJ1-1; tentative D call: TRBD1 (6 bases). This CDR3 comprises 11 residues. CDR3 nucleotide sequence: TGTACCAGCAGGGGGAACACTGAAGCTTTCTTT. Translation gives CTSRGNTEAFF.

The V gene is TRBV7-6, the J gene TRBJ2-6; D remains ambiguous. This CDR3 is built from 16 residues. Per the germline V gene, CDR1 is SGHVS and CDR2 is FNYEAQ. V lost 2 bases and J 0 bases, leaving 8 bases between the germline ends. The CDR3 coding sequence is TGTGCCAGCAGCTTATTGGTCCCCTCTGGGGCCAACGTCCTGACTTTC. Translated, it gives CASSLLVPSGANVLTF.

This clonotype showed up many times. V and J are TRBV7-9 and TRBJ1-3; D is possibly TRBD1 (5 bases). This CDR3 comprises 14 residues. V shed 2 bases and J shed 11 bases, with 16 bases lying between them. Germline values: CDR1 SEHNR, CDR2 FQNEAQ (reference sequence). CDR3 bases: TGTGCCAGCAGCTTAAATCAGGGTTCTTCTTCCATATATTTT. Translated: CASSLNQGSSSIYF.

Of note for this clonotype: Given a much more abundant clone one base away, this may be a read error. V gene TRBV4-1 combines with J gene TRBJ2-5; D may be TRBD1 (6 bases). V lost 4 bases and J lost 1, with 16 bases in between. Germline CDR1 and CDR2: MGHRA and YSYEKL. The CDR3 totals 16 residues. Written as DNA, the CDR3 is TGCGCCAGCAGCCCAGAACCAGGGGTTGTCCAAGAGACCCAGTACTTC. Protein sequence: CASSPEPGVVQETQYF.

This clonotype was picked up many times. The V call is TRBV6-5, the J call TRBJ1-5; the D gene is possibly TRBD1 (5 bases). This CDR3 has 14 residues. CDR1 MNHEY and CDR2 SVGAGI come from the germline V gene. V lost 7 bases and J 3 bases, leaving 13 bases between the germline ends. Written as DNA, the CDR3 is TGTGCCAGCAAGGGGTTTGGGTCCAATCAGCCCCAGCATTTT. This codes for CASKGFGSNQPQHF.

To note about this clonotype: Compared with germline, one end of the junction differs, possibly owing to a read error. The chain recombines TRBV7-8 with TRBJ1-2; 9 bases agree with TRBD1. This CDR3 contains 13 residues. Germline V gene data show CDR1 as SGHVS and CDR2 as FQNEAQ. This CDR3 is CASSFDRGGTEAF. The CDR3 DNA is TGTGCCAGCAGCTTCGACAGGGGGGGCACTGAAGCTTTC.

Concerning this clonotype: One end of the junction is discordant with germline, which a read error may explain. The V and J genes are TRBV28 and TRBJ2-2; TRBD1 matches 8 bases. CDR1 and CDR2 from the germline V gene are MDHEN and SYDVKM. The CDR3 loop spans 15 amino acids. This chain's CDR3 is CVSRTSGGFVGELFF. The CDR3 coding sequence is TGTGTCAGCAGAACCTCAGGGGGCTTCGTCGGGGAGCTGTTTTTT.

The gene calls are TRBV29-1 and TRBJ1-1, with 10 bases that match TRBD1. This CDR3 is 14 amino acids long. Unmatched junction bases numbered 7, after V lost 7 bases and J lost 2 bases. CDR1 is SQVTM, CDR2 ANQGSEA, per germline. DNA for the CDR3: TGCAGCGCCATGACAGGGGGCTTCAACACTGAAGCTTTCTTT. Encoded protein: CSAMTGGFNTEAFF.

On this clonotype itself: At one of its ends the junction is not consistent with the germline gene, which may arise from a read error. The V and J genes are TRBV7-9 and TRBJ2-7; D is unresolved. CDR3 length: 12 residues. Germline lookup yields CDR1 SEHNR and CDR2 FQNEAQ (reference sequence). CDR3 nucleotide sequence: TGCGCCAGCAGTGACCAGGAAGGGGAGCAGTACTTC. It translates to CASSDQEGEQYF.

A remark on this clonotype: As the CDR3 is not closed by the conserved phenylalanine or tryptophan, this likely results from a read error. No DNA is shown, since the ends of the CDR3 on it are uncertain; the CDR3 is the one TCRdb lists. CDR3 loop: CASSSIQGPPSNY. The chain uses TRBV7-2 and TRBJ1-6; the table's D call, TRBD1, has no DNA check behind it. The CDR3 has 13 amino acids, counting both end residues. Germline assignment: CDR1 SGHTA and CDR2 FQGNSA.

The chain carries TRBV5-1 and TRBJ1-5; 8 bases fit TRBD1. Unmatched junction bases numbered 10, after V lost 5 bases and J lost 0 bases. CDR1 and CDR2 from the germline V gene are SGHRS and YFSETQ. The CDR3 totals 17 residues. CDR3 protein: CASRDAMTGVSNQPQHF. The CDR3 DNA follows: TGCGCCAGCAGAGACGCAATGACAGGGGTTAGCAATCAGCCCCAGCATTTT. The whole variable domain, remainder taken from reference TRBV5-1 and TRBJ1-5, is KAGVTQTPRYLIKTRGQQVTLSCSPISGHRSVSWYQQTPGQGLQFLFEYFSETQRNKGNFPGRFSGRQFSNSRSEMNVSTLELGDSALYLCASRDAMTGVSNQPQHFGDGTRLSIL.

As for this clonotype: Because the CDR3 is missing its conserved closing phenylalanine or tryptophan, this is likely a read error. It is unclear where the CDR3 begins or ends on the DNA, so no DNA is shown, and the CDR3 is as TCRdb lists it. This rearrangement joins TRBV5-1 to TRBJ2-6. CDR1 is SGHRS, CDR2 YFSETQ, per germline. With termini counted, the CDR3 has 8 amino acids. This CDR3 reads CASSFNNL.